This T cell receptor beta chain is from a study of blood T cell repertoires in COVID-19. Background on the study: Collection of acute and convalescent COVID-19 samples took place in the United States, Italy and Spain. Nucleic acid was either cDNA or gDNA, and it came from T cells, B-cell-depleted T cells, or PBMCs.

The authors' processing: From reference gene primer amplification, estimates of nucleated cell counts were derived. Method: immunoSEQ multiplex PCR; TCRdb's copy keeps in-frame clones and lacks some. V and J calls and clone size are those listed in that table; D and trimming were worked out from the DNA. The repertoire holds roughly 30,000 clones, with approximately 90% as singletons. Germline V gives CDR1 SGHVS, CDR2 FQNEAQ. Trimming at V came to 4 bases and at J to 7 bases, leaving 8 bases not matched to a gene. The CDR3 is made up of 15 amino acids. The source is a human donor in a cohort sampled during active COVID-19. The chain is built from TRBV7-8 and TRBJ1-5; 9 positions agree with TRBD1. The sequencing sample was made of peripheral blood. CDR3 in DNA: TGTGCCAGCAGCTCCTCCGGGACAGGGTACCAGCCCCAGCATTTT. Its protein is CASSSSGTGYQPQHF.